The following is a T cell receptor (beta chain) sequence with its context. This sample is part of a study of shared clonotypes between healthy human individuals. This CDR3 contains 14 residues. After removal of 6 bases from V and 10 bases from J, the junction contained 8 bases not matched to a gene. Germline lookup yields CDR1 ENHRY and CDR2 SYGVKD. Sequencing used immunoSEQ multiplex PCR; TCRdb keeps in-frame clones, though not all of them. The data contain around 1.6 million clones, around 98% of them singletons. The V gene is TRBV10-3, the J gene TRBJ2-1, with TRBD2 matching 11 bases. The material sequenced was naive CD4+ T cells sorted from blood. Subset indicated: CD45RA+ positively selected. This TCR was sampled from a man aged 30 to 39 in good health. The CDR3 sequence is CAISQTSGEAEQFF. CDR3 coding DNA: TGTGCCATCAGCCAGACTAGCGGGGAGGCGGAGCAGTTCTTC.